What follows are 2 T cell receptor beta chains derived from one specimen sequenced in a study of CD8 T cells in Susac syndrome. cDNA came from about 0.5 to 1 ug RNA primed by random hexamers. TCRdb re-derived calls from the immunoSEQ multiplex PCR reads in MiXCR, one entry per CDR3 protein. The sample carries some 200,000 distinct CDR3 sequences, around nine tenths recorded once. Input material: CD8+ T cells from PBMCs. The receptor set was obtained from a human donor with multiple sclerosis.

This chain links TRBV29-1 with TRBJ2-5; the match to TRBD1 covers 10 bases. Judging by the DNA end, TRBJ2-1 fits better; the J call may be wrong. The germline V gene encodes CDR1 SQVTM and CDR2 ANQGSEA. There are 12 residues in the CDR3. For the CDR3, the DNA is TGCAGCGTTGAGCCGGGACAGGGGCTCCAGTTCTTC. Its translation is CSVEPGQGLQFF.

The CDR3 is CASSTGRGGTEAFF. The CDR3 region has the DNA TGTGCCAGCAGCACCGGGAGGGGGGGCACTGAAGCTTTCTTT. The chain has TRBV5-6 and TRBJ1-1, with TRBD1 as a possible D gene (6 bases). This CDR3 contains 14 residues. The V end lost 4 bases, the J end lost 4 bases, and 14 bases lay between the germline ends. Germline loops: CDR1 SGHDT, CDR2 YYEEEE. The whole variable domain, remainder taken from reference TRBV5-6 and TRBJ1-1, is DAGVTQSPTHLIKTRGQQVTLRCSPKSGHDTVSWYQQALGQGPQFIFQYYEEEERQRGNFPDRFSGHQFPNYSSELNVNALLLGDSALYLCASSTGRGGTEAFFGQGTRLTVV.